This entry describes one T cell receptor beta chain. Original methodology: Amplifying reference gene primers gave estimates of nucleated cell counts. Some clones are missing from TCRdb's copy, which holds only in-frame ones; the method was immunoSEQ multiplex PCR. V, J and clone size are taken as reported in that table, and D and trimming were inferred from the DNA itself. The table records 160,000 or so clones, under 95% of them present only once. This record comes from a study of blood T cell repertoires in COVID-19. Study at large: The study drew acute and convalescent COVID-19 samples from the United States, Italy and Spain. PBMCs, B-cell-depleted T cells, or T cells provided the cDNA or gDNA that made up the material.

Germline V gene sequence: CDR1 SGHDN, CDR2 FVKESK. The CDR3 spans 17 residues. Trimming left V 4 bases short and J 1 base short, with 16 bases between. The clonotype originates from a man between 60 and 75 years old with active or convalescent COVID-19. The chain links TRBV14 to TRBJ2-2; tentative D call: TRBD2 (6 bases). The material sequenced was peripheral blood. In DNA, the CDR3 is TGTGCCAGCAGCCTCAGATGGGGAGGTGGGAACACCGGGGAGCTGTTTTTT. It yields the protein CASSLRWGGGNTGELFF. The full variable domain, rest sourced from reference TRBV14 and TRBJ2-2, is EAGVTQFPSHSVIEKGQTVTLRCDPISGHDNLYWYRRVMGKEIKFLLHFVKESKQDESGMPNNRFLAERTGGTYSTLKVQPAELEDSGVYFCASSLRWGGGNTGELFFGEGSRLTVL.